These 5 T cell receptor beta chains were sequenced from one sample in a study of blood T cell repertoires in COVID-19. The repertoire was sequenced with immunoSEQ multiplex PCR; TCRdb's copy has only in-frame clones and lacks some. The sample shows some 100,000 clones, around 90% of them seen only once. Sequencing used peripheral blood. The receptor set was obtained from a human donor in a cohort sampled during active COVID-19.

CDR3 amino acids: CASSFRRDEQFF. In nucleotides, the CDR3 is TGTGCCAGCAGTTTCCGCCGGGATGAGCAGTTCTTC. The V gene is TRBV12-3 or TRBV12-4, the J gene TRBJ2-1; the D is unclear. Trimming removed 3 bases from V and 8 bases from J, with 8 bases in between. The CDR3 extends over 12 amino acids.

This chain links TRBV11-2 with TRBJ2-1; unclear D gene. This CDR3 has 13 amino acids. In germline, CDR1 is SGHAT, CDR2 FQNNGV. Trimming pared 5 bases from V and 4 bases from J, leaving 9 bases between. The CDR3, as DNA: TGTGCCAGCAGCCCCGTCAGGTACAATGAGCAGTTCTTC. Protein sequence: CASSPVRYNEQFF. Using reference TRBV11-2 and TRBJ2-1 for the parts outside the CDR3, the full variable domain is EAGVAQSPRYKIIEKRQSVAFWCNPISGHATLYWYQQILGQGPKLLIQFQNNGVVDDSQLPKDRFSAERLKGVDSTLKIQPAKLEDSAVYLCASSPVRYNEQFFGPGTRLTVL.

The V call is TRBV11-3, the J call TRBJ1-4; maybe TRBD1 (6 bases). Germline values: CDR1 SGHNT, CDR2 YENEEA. Trimming took off 3 bases at V and 0 bases at J, with 17 bases between the two ends. This CDR3 spans 18 amino acids. DNA for the CDR3: TGTGCCAGCAGCTTCCTTACCGGGACAAAAGCAACTAATGAAAAACTGTTTTTT. Its translation: CASSFLTGTKATNEKLFF.

This clone was observed a few times. The chain couples TRBV7-9 to TRBJ1-5; D call uncertain. V lost 1 base and J 0 bases, leaving 4 bases between the germline ends. The CDR3 extends over 14 amino acids. CDR1 and CDR2 from the germline V gene are SEHNR and FQNEAQ (reference sequence). The CDR3 loop is CASSLGYSNQPQHF. DNA of the CDR3: TGTGCCAGCAGCTTAGGCTATAGCAATCAGCCCCAGCATTTT.

The chain uses TRBV18 and TRBJ1-2, with D unclear. The CDR3 length is 13 residues. Trimming removed 6 bases from V and 4 bases from J, with 12 bases in between. Germline CDR1 reads KGHSH; CDR2 reads LQKENI. This CDR3 is CASSPEQTYGYTF. The CDR3 DNA sequence: TGTGCCAGCTCTCCGGAACAGACCTATGGCTACACCTTC.